This T cell receptor beta chain was identified in a study of PD-1 blockade in classical Hodgkin lymphoma. Points from the study as a whole: Patients with a complete response exhibited baseline diversity comparable to newly diagnosed patients.

Brentuximab vedotin exposure varied, and every patient relapsed after autologous stem cell transplantation. Each best response was a complete response, a partial response or progressive disease. Details on this clone: The antigen is unknown.

V trimming: 7 bases; J trimming: 2 bases; junction bases outside the gene matches: 6. Germline CDR1 reads MDHEN; CDR2 reads SYDVKM. The CDR3 spans 14 residues. Assay: immunoSEQ multiplex PCR; the TCRdb copy retains only in-frame clones and omits some. The sample lists about 36,000 clones; approximately 70% were seen once. This specimen consisted of peripheral blood mononuclear cells (PBMCs), obtained before the second cycle of nivolumab. The chain has TRBV28 and TRBJ1-2; 8 bases line up with TRBD1. This receptor was identified in a human donor with classical Hodgkin lymphoma. The chain's CDR3 is CASNPGTGNYGYTF. The CDR3 DNA reads as TGTGCCAGCAACCCAGGGACAGGCAACTATGGCTACACCTTC.